This passage covers 26 T cell receptor beta chains from one sample sequenced in a study of T-cell memory formation after mild COVID-19 (dated by TCRdb to the early 2020s). The library relied on 5' RACE. Sequencer: Illumina NovaSeq 6000. TCRdb's own reprocessing of the public reads used fastp at Q25 and MiXCR and kept productive beta chains. Identical CDR3 protein sequences are pooled into one entry, listed with their most common genes and DNA. This sample has 350,000 to 500,000 distinct CDR3 sequences in its table, and 15% to 20% of those were observed once. 20% to 25% of the sample lies in the top ten. Sequenced input: PBMCs or a T cell subset sorted from them (not recorded which). Receptors originate from a man aged 18 to 29 who had mild COVID-19 (a few samples of this study predate the infection). The sample titles of this study are shuffled in the database, so cell type and time point are left out; the donor was told from shared clones.

In its sample, this clonotype was seen a few times. This chain joins TRBV28 and TRBJ2-2; D may be TRBD1 (6 bases). The CDR3 spans 15 residues. In germline, CDR1 is MDHEN, CDR2 SYDVKM. V gave up 2 bases and J gave up 4 bases, with 11 bases separating them. In nucleotides, the CDR3 is TGTGCCAGCAGTTTAAGACAGGAGGTCACCGGGGAGCTGTTTTTT. Its translation is CASSLRQEVTGELFF.

A few counts support this clonotype. The chain carries TRBV12-3 or TRBV12-4 and TRBJ1-1; tentatively, D is TRBD1 (6 bases). The CDR3 contains 13 residues. V gave up 6 bases and J gave up 4 bases, with 12 bases separating them. The CDR3 coding sequence is TGTGCCAGCAGGGTCAGGGGTAGCACTGAAGCTTTCTTT. Protein: CASRVRGSTEAFF.

This clonotype was counted ten times or more. The genes are TRBV7-2 and TRBJ2-3; D remains ambiguous. Germline assignment: CDR1 SGHTA and CDR2 FQGNSA. The CDR3 has 15 amino acids. V lost 5 bases, J lost 2 bases, and 14 bases lay in between. This CDR3 reads CASSRWALPTDTQYF. CDR3 in DNA: TGTGCCAGCAGCCGCTGGGCCCTACCCACAGATACGCAGTATTTT.

At least ten counts were recorded for this clonotype. J is TRBJ2-2 and V is TRBV11-2; maybe TRBD1 (6 bases). CDR3 size: 15 residues. Germline CDR1 reads SGHAT; CDR2 reads FQNNGV. Between the trimmed V and J ends, which lost 1 base and 3 bases, there was a span of 9 bases. CDR3 nucleotides: TGTGCCAGCAGCTTAGGGCAGGGGTACACCGGGGAGCTGTTTTTT. Its protein product is CASSLGQGYTGELFF. The variable domain in full, completed from reference TRBV11-2 and TRBJ2-2, reads EAGVAQSPRYKIIEKRQSVAFWCNPISGHATLYWYQQILGQGPKLLIQFQNNGVVDDSQLPKDRFSAERLKGVDSTLKIQPAKLEDSAVYLCASSLGQGYTGELFFGEGSRLTVL.

This clonotype was counted only a few times. The rearrangement links TRBV24-1 to TRBJ2-2; 10 nucleotides agree with TRBD1. Germline-derived CDR1 and CDR2 are KGHDR and SFDVKD. With 3 bases clipped from V and 3 bases from J, the junction kept 3 bases outside the gene matches. The CDR3 covers 16 residues. DNA for the CDR3: TGTGCCACCAGTGATGGGACAGGGGCCCACACCGGGGAGCTGTTTTTT. Residues: CATSDGTGAHTGELFF.

This clonotype was counted ten times or more. The chain uses TRBV5-1 and TRBJ2-1; D gene uncertain. Germline values: CDR1 SGHRS, CDR2 YFSETQ. V gave up 2 bases and J gave up 4 bases, with 4 bases separating them. The CDR3 is 12 amino acids. In DNA, the CDR3 is TGCGCCAGCAGCTTAGTTTACAATGAGCAGTTCTTC. It translates to CASSLVYNEQFF.

This clonotype was picked up a small number of times. The chain links TRBV6-2 or TRBV6-3 to TRBJ2-7; 8 nucleotides match TRBD2. Trimming at V came to 8 bases and at J to 2 bases, leaving 11 bases not matched to a gene. Germline V gene lookup returns CDR1 MNHEY and CDR2 SVGEGT. The CDR3 extends over 15 amino acids. The CDR3 sequence: CASANGGRGAYEQYF. The CDR3 nucleotides are TGTGCCAGCGCTAACGGCGGGCGGGGGGCCTACGAGCAGTACTTC.

J is TRBJ1-1 and V is TRBV5-1; D not certain. Germline CDR1 is SGHRS and CDR2 is YFSETQ. This CDR3 comprises 14 residues. V was clipped by 3 bases and J by 4 bases, with 13 bases between them. For the CDR3, the DNA is TGCGCCAGCAGCTCGGACGGGGTTGGCACTGAAGCTTTCTTT. Translated: CASSSDGVGTEAFF.

The CDR3 protein is CASSFGTGSGELFF. The CDR3 bases are TGTGCCAGCAGCTTCGGGACAGGGTCCGGGGAGCTGTTTTTT. The chain joins TRBV5-4 to TRBJ2-2; 9 bases line up with TRBD1. The CDR3 contains 14 residues. Germline V gene lookup returns CDR1 SGHNT and CDR2 YYREEE (reference sequence). V lost 2 bases and J lost 6; bases outside the gene matches: 2.

The J gene is TRBJ2-1, the V gene TRBV4-2; D is perhaps TRBD1 or TRBD2 (7 bases each). Germline assignment: CDR1 LGHNA and CDR2 YNFKEQ. V was shortened by 4 bases and J by 5 bases, with 12 bases between the two germline ends. This CDR3 contains 14 residues. The CDR3 sequence: CASSPQGRDNEQFF. Here the CDR3 DNA reads TGTGCCAGCAGCCCACAGGGGAGGGACAATGAGCAGTTCTTC.

In this sample, this clonotype turned up a few times. The V and J genes are TRBV10-1 and TRBJ2-5, with 14 bases matching TRBD2. Germline-derived CDR1 and CDR2 are WNHNN and SYGVQD (reference sequence). Trimming took 5 bases from V and 0 from J; bases not matched to a gene: 8. This CDR3 comprises 18 residues. The CDR3 DNA is TGCGCCAGCAGTTCAGGACTAGCGGGGGGTCGGTACCAAGAGACCCAGTACTTC. The encoded protein is CASSSGLAGGRYQETQYF.

The rearrangement uses TRBV5-1 and TRBJ2-5; a possible D gene is TRBD2 (6 bases). Trimming cost V 0 bases and J 3 bases, with 9 bases left between them. CDR1 and CDR2 (germline): SGHRS, YFSETQ. The CDR3 is 14 amino acids. The CDR3, as DNA: TGCGCCAGCAGCTTGGAATGGGGGGAAGAGACCCAGTACTTC. Residues: CASSLEWGEETQYF.

This chain connects TRBV7-3 to TRBJ2-7; 7 bases map to TRBD1. Germline V CDR1 and CDR2: SGHTA, FQGTGA. V gave up 4 bases and J gave up 0 bases; unmatched junction bases: 6. CDR3 size: 15 residues. The CDR3 spells CASSSPGQSSYEQYV. The CDR3 DNA reads as TGTGCCAGCAGCTCACCGGGACAGAGCTCCTACGAGCAGTACGTC.

This rearrangement joins TRBV7-9 to TRBJ1-2; a weak D match, TRBD1 (6 bases). This CDR3 is built from 14 residues. Germline CDR1 SEHNR, CDR2 FQNEAQ (reference sequence). Trimming cost V 5 bases and J 7 bases, with 17 bases left between them. The CDR3, as DNA: TGTGCCAGCAGCCTGAACAGGGTAGAGGGTGGCTACACCTTC. This codes for CASSLNRVEGGYTF.

This clonotype was found a few times. The rearrangement links TRBV25-1 to TRBJ1-6; D is unclear. Germline V gene sequence: CDR1 MGHDK, CDR2 SYGVNS. This CDR3 region has 12 residues. Trimming took 4 bases from V and 7 from J, leaving 5 bases between them. The CDR3 region has the DNA TGTGCCAGCAGTGGCGGGAATTCACCCCTCCACTTT. It encodes CASSGGNSPLHF.

The chain joins TRBV18 to TRBJ2-6, with 8 bases that match TRBD2. Trimming at V came to 3 bases and at J to 0 bases, leaving 7 bases not matched to a gene. Germline CDR1 KGHSH, CDR2 LQKENI. The CDR3 spans 18 residues. CDR3 in amino acids: CASSPSGGASSGANVLTF. CDR3 DNA: TGTGCCAGCTCACCGTCGGGAGGGGCAAGCTCTGGGGCCAACGTCCTGACTTTC.

At least ten counts were recorded for this clonotype. The chain carries TRBV20-1 and TRBJ2-7, with D perhaps TRBD1 (5 bases). The V gene lost 3 bases and the J gene lost 2 bases, with 11 bases spanning the gap. The CDR3 spans 13 residues. Looked up from germline, CDR1 is DFQATT and CDR2 is SNEGSKA (reference sequence). The DNA for the CDR3 is TGCAGTGCTAGGGGGCAAGGCGCCTACGAGCAGTACTTC. Protein sequence: CSARGQGAYEQYF.

The chain uses TRBV12-3 or TRBV12-4 and TRBJ1-2; D call uncertain. There are 12 residues in the CDR3. V was shortened by 4 bases and J by 8 bases, with 11 bases between the two germline ends. For the CDR3, the DNA is TGTGCCAGCAGTTCGTTATTGGGCGGCTACACCTTC. It codes for CASSSLLGGYTF.

In this sample, this clonotype turned up a few times. The chain joins TRBV5-1 to TRBJ2-3, with D perhaps TRBD1 (6 bases). Germline-derived CDR1 and CDR2 are SGHRS and YFSETQ. V was clipped by 6 bases and J by 4 bases, with 15 bases between them. This CDR3 comprises 14 residues. The CDR3 sequence is CASNRVSSADTQYF. The CDR3 nucleotides read TGCGCCAGCAACAGGGTGTCCTCGGCAGATACGCAGTATTTT.

This clonotype was counted ten times or more. The chain is built from TRBV24-1 and TRBJ2-2; D uncertain. The CDR3 length is 13 residues. Germline-derived CDR1 and CDR2 are KGHDR and SFDVKD. Trimming removed 9 bases from V and 7 bases from J, with 14 bases in between. The CDR3 DNA reads TGTGCCACCTCGCGACACCCCAACGGGGAGCTGTTTTTT. Translated: CATSRHPNGELFF.

This clonotype appeared once. This sequence joins TRBV9 and TRBJ2-3; the D call may be TRBD1 or TRBD2 (5 bases each). The CDR3 is made up of 15 amino acids. Germline-derived CDR1 and CDR2 are SGDLS and YYNGEE. Trimming left V 0 bases short and J 0 bases short, with 8 bases between. The CDR3 reads CASSVEGSSTDTQYF. CDR3 sequence (DNA): TGTGCCAGCAGCGTAGAGGGGAGTAGCACAGATACGCAGTATTTT.

There are a few counts of this clonotype. The chain joins TRBV29-1 to TRBJ1-2; maybe TRBD1 (5 bases). V lost 6 bases and J 3 bases, leaving 23 bases between the germline ends. The germline gives CDR1 SQVTM, CDR2 ANQGSEA. This CDR3 has 16 residues. The CDR3 reads CSVASTGQPTYYGYTF. As DNA, the CDR3 is TGCAGCGTCGCCTCAACGGGGCAGCCGACTTACTATGGCTACACCTTC.

The table lists this clonotype with a few counts. The V and J genes are TRBV5-1 and TRBJ2-1; D uncertain. Trimming took 4 bases from V and 5 from J, leaving 19 bases between them. The CDR3 length is 16 residues. Germline V gene lookup returns CDR1 SGHRS and CDR2 YFSETQ. This CDR3 reads CASSPVANQKNNEQFF. CDR3 DNA sequence: TGCGCCAGCAGCCCGGTGGCCAATCAGAAAAACAATGAGCAGTTCTTC.

This clonotype was recorded a few times. The CDR3, as DNA: TGTGCCAGCAGCCCGGGCCACACCACAGATACGCAGTATTTT. Its protein is CASSPGHTTDTQYF. J is TRBJ2-3 and V is TRBV6-5; no reliable D call. V gave up 6 bases and J gave up 2 bases, with 12 bases separating them. Germline V gene sequence: CDR1 MNHEY, CDR2 SVGAGI. This CDR3 comprises 14 residues.

The chain joins TRBV20-1 to TRBJ2-5; D remains ambiguous. Germline V gives CDR1 DFQATT, CDR2 SNEGSKA (reference sequence). V lost 3 bases to trimming and J lost 3 bases, with 14 bases between them. The CDR3 has 14 amino acids. CDR3 DNA: TGCAGTGCTAGCCACCATAGACCCAAAGAGACCCAGTACTTC. It specifies CSASHHRPKETQYF.

This clonotype was observed a few times. The chain joins TRBV10-1 to TRBJ2-3, with a possible D match to TRBD2 (6 bases). Germline CDR1 and CDR2: WNHNN and SYGVQD (reference sequence). V was trimmed by 0 bases and J by 6 bases, leaving 13 bases between them. The CDR3 is 15 amino acids. The CDR3 DNA reads TGCGCCAGCAGTGAGTCGCGCGGGGCAGGGGATACGCAGTATTTT. Its translation: CASSESRGAGDTQYF.